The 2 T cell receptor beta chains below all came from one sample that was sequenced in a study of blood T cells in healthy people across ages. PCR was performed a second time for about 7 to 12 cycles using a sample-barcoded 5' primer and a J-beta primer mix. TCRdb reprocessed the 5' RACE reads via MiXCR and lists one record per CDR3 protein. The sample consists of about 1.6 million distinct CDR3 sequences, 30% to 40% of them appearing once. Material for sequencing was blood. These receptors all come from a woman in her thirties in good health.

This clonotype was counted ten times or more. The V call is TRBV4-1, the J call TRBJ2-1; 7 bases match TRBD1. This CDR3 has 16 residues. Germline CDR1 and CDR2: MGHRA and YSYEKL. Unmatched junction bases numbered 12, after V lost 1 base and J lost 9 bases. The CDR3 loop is CASSQVSGTALGEQFF. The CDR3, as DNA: TGCGCCAGCAGCCAAGTTTCCGGGACAGCCCTAGGTGAGCAGTTCTTC.

This CDR3 reads CASSSGTSHVQETQYF. The CDR3 DNA follows: TGTGCCAGCAGTTCCGGGACCTCGCACGTCCAAGAGACCCAGTACTTC. The genes are TRBV27 and TRBJ2-5; D is possibly TRBD1 or TRBD2 (5 bases each). Between the trimmed V and J ends, which lost 4 bases and 1 base, there was a span of 16 bases. The CDR3 consists of 16 residues. Germline V gene data show CDR1 as MNHEY and CDR2 as SMNVEV (reference sequence).